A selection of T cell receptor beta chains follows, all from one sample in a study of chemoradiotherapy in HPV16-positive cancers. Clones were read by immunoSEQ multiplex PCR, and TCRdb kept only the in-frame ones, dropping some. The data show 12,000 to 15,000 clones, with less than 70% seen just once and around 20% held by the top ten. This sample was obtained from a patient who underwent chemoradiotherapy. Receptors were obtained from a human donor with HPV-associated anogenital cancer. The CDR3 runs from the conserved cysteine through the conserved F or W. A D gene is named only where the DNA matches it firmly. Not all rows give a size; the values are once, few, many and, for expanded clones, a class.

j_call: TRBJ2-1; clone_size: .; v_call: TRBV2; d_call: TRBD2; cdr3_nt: TGTGCCAGCAGCGGACTAGCGGTTGGTGAGCAGTTCTTC; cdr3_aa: CASSGLAVGEQFF
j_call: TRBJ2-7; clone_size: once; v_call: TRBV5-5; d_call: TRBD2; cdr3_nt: TGTGCCAGCAGCTTGGGGTTGACGGGCGGGGGTGGCTCCTACGAGCAGTACTTC; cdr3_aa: CASSLGLTGGGGSYEQYF
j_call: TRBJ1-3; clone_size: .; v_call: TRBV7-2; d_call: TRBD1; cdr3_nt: TGTGCCAGCAGTAACCGGACAGGGCCTGGAAACACCATATATTTT; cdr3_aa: CASSNRTGPGNTIYF
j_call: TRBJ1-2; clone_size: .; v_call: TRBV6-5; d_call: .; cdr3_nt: TGTGCCAGCAGTTACTCGGCTTCTGACTGGTATGGCTACACCTTC; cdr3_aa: CASSYSASDWYGYTF
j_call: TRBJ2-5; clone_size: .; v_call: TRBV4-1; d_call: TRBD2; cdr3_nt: TGCGCCAGCAGCCCCCGACTAGCCGGGGAGACCCAGTACTTC; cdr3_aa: CASSPRLAGETQYF
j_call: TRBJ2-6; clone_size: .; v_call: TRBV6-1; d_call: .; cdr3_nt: TGTGCCAGCAGTGATGGTAACGGGTCTGGGGCCAACGTCCTGACTTTC; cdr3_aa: CASSDGNGSGANVLTF
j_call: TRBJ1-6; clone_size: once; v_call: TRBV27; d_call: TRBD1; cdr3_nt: TGTGCCAGCAGTTTAAGACAGGGGTTCGTCAATTCACCCCTCCACTTT; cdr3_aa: CASSLRQGFVNSPLHF
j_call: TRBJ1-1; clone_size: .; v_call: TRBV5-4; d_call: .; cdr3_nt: TGTGCCAGCAGTACCGGGACTCAGAACACTGAAGCTTTCTTT; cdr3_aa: CASSTGTQNTEAFF
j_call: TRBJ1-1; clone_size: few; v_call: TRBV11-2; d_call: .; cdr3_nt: TGTGCCAGCAGCTTAGGCACAGGGAACACTGAAGCTTTCTTT; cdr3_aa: CASSLGTGNTEAFF
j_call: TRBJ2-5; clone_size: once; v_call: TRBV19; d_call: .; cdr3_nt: TGTGCCAGTAGCTTTAAAGAGACCCAGTACTTC; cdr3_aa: CASSFKETQYF
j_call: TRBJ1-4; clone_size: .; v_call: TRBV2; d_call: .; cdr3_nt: TGTGCCAGCAGTGAAGGAGGGGTTGAAAAACTGTTTTTT; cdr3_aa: CASSEGGVEKLFF
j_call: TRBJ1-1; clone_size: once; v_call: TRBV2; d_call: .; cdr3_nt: TGTGCCACCTCACCAGGGGTGGGTACTGAAGCTTTCTTT; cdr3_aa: CATSPGVGTEAFF
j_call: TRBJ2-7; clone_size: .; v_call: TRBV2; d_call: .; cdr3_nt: TGTGCCAGCAGACCCGGGACAACCTTTTTGATCTACGAGCAGTACTTC; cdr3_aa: CASRPGTTFLIYEQYF
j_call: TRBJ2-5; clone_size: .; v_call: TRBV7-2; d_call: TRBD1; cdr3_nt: TGTGCCAGCAGCTTAGCGCGACAGGGGTTAGGGGAGACCCAGTACTTC; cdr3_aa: CASSLARQGLGETQYF